This entry features one T cell receptor beta chain sequence. The antigen is undetermined. The CDR3 loop spans 13 amino acids. V lost 1 base and J 6 bases, leaving 8 bases between the germline ends. Looked up from germline, CDR1 is SEHNR and CDR2 is FQNEAQ (reference sequence). Only Caucasian adults living in Nashville, Tennessee made up the donor group. The authors divided CD4+ cells into CD45RA+ naive and CD45RA-negative memory subsets. Only in-frame clones appear in the TCRdb table, and some are missing; sequencing was by immunoSEQ multiplex PCR. There are over a million clones in the sample; around 97% occur only once, and roughly 1.2% lies in the top ten. The entry originates in a study of shared clonotypes between healthy human individuals. Study-wide findings and caveats: Clonotype sharing among the donors was expected to vary with sequencing depth.

Sequences were obtained from naive CD4+ T cells sorted from blood. As to subset: CD45RA+ positively selected. This chain uses TRBV7-9 with TRBJ2-3, with D unclear. The clonotype originates from a man aged 25 to 40 in good health. CDR3 sequence (DNA): TGTGCCAGCAGCTTAGAAGTCTCGGATACGCAGTATTTT. This gives the protein CASSLEVSDTQYF.